Below are 7 T cell receptor beta chains sequenced from a single sample in a study of blood T cell repertoires in COVID-19. The repertoire was sequenced with immunoSEQ multiplex PCR; TCRdb's copy has only in-frame clones and lacks some. The sample yields about 70,000 clones, approximately 85% seen once. The sample taken for sequencing was peripheral blood. These receptors originate from a man aged 80 or over with acute or convalescent COVID-19.

The CDR3 sequence is CASSLGQFRGSKVGELFF. For the CDR3, the DNA is TGTGCCAGCAGCTTGGGGCAATTTCGCGGGAGTAAAGTCGGGGAGCTGTTTTTT. This chain joins TRBV5-4 and TRBJ2-2; 7 nucleotides match TRBD2. Germline V gene lookup returns CDR1 SGHNT and CDR2 YYREEE (reference sequence). V shed 0 bases and J 7 bases; nucleotides not matched to a gene: 15. The CDR3 is 18 residues long.

The chain uses TRBV5-6 and TRBJ1-4; the match to TRBD1 covers 8 bases. V lost 6 bases and J lost 6; bases outside the gene matches: 7. CDR3 size: 14 residues. CDR1 is SGHDT, CDR2 YYEEEE, per germline. CDR3 residues: CASKRTGPDEKLFF. CDR3 nucleotides: TGTGCCAGCAAGCGGACAGGGCCCGATGAAAAACTGTTTTTT.

The chain's CDR3 is CASSRDRASGNTIYF. The CDR3 DNA sequence: TGTGCCAGCAGCCGAGACAGGGCATCTGGAAACACCATATATTTT. The chain links TRBV11-2 to TRBJ1-3; 7 nucleotides align to TRBD1. The ends lost 5 bases at V and 1 base at J; junction bases unmatched: 5. The CDR3 is made up of 15 amino acids. Germline assignment: CDR1 SGHAT and CDR2 FQNNGV.

The chain is built from TRBV3-1 (or the pseudogene TRBV3-2) and TRBJ1-3; 7 nucleotides agree with TRBD1. Looked up from germline, CDR1 is LGHDT and CDR2 is YNNKEL (reference sequence). This CDR3 is built from 13 residues. Trimming at V came to 3 bases and at J to 5 bases, leaving 1 base not matched to a gene. DNA for the CDR3: TGTGCCAGCAGCCAGGGACAGCGAAACACCATATATTTT. This translates into CASSQGQRNTIYF.

V gene TRBV7-2 combines with J gene TRBJ2-1; 16 nucleotides match TRBD2. J gave up 0 bases and V 6 bases, and 2 bases lay outside the gene matches. The CDR3 consists of 17 residues. Germline loops: CDR1 SGHTA, CDR2 FQGNSA. The CDR3 nucleotides read TGTGCCAGCAGGGGACTAGCGGGGGGGAGCTCCTACAATGAGCAGTTCTTC. Its translation is CASRGLAGGSSYNEQFF.

The chain is built from TRBV27 and TRBJ1-1, with 7 bases identical to TRBD1. The CDR3 totals 12 residues. Germline CDR1 and CDR2: MNHEY and SMNVEV (reference sequence). After removal of 8 bases from V and 4 bases from J, the junction contained 4 bases not matched to a gene. DNA of the CDR3: TGTGCCAGCCCTAACAGGGGCACTGAAGCTTTCTTT. The encoded protein is CASPNRGTEAFF.

V gene TRBV4-2 combines with J gene TRBJ2-1; 12 nucleotides agree with TRBD1. The CDR3 is made up of 15 amino acids. The V and J ends lost 0 bases and 15 bases, in that order; junction bases with no gene match: 9. Germline V gene sequence: CDR1 LGHNA, CDR2 YNFKEQ. The CDR3 DNA sequence: TGTGCCAGCAGCCAAGAATGGCCAGGGACAGGGGGCTGGTTCTTC. Protein: CASSQEWPGTGGWFF.